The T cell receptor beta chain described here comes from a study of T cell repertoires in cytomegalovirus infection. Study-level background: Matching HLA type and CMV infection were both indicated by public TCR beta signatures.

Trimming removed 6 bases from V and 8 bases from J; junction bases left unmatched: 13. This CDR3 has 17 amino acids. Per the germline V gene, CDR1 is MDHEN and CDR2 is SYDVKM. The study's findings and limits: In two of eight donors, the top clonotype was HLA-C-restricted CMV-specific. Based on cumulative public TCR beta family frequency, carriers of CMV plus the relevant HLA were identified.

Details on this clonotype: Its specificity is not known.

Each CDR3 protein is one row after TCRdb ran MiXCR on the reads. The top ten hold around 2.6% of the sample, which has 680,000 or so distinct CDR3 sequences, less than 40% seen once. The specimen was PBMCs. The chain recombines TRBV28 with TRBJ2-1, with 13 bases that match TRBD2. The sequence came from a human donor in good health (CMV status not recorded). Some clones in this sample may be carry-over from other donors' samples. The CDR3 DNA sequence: TGTGCCAGCAGCGGACTAGCGGGGGACCCTGCCGTCGATGAGCAGTTCTTC. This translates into CASSGLAGDPAVDEQFF.